This T cell receptor beta chain comes out of a study of cytomegalovirus exposure and HLA in healthy donors. With regard to this clone: Its antigen is unidentified.

General study points: Highly shared sequence variants in one cluster were likely a sequencing artifact. In most subjects, TCR beta sequences reportedly gave accurate predictions of HLA-A and HLA-B alleles.

Germline V CDR1 and CDR2: MNHNS, SASEGT. The CDR3 has 14 residues. With 4 bases removed from V and 7 bases from J, the gap between germline ends came to 17 bases. Donors were nominally healthy when sampled, though unrecorded immune exposures were likely. PCR employed 60 Vbeta and 13 Jbeta primers. As processed by the authors: An analysis that came later counted tens of millions of unique TCR beta chains, around 12 million shared. Sequenced by immunoSEQ multiplex PCR; TCRdb stores in-frame clones only, minus some. V and J calls and clone size follow that table, whereas D and trimming were derived from the DNA. The sample shows about 140,000 clones, more than 70% of them seen only once.

Material: PBMCs. This rearrangement joins TRBV6-1 to TRBJ2-7; D might be TRBD1 (5 bases). This sequence originates from a man between 50 and 59 years old in good health and CMV-seronegative. CDR3 sequence: CASSGGVGAREQYF. The CDR3, as DNA: TGTGCCAGCAGTGGTGGAGTAGGGGCGCGGGAGCAGTACTTC.